This T cell receptor (beta chain) came from a study of technical replicates of blood from a few donors. Produced via immunoSEQ multiplex PCR; TCRdb's table is partial and in-frame only. The data show 55,000 to 75,000 clones, around 91% seen once. The receptor was derived from a human donor in good health. Some clones in this sample may be carry-over from other donors' samples. Material for sequencing was PBMCs.

The chain's CDR3 is CASSPGTGPHNEQFF. Written as DNA, the CDR3 is TGTGCCAGCAGCCCGGGGACAGGTCCCCACAATGAGCAGTTCTTC. The chain couples TRBV7-2 to TRBJ2-1; TRBD1 matches 8 bases. V trimming: 5 bases; J trimming: 5 bases; junction bases outside the gene matches: 8. The germline gives CDR1 SGHTA, CDR2 FQGNSA. This CDR3 has 15 amino acids.